Reported below is one T cell receptor beta chain. The sample comes from a study of shared clonotypes between healthy human individuals. TCRdb's table, derived via immunoSEQ multiplex PCR, lists solely in-frame clones and lacks some. Among about 320,000 clones listed, around 90% were seen once. This CDR3 contains 14 residues. The germline V gene has CDR1 SGDLS and CDR2 YYNGEE. Trimming pared 0 bases from V and 4 bases from J, leaving 10 bases between. This chain connects TRBV9 to TRBJ1-1; the D is unclear. The sequencing sample was made of memory CD8+ T cells sorted from blood. Subset given: CD45RO+ cells pooled with CCR7-negative TemRA cells. The source is a man younger than 35 in good health. CDR3 loop: CASSVGIAGTEAFF. The CDR3 region has the DNA TGTGCCAGCAGCGTAGGCATTGCGGGCACTGAAGCTTTCTTT.